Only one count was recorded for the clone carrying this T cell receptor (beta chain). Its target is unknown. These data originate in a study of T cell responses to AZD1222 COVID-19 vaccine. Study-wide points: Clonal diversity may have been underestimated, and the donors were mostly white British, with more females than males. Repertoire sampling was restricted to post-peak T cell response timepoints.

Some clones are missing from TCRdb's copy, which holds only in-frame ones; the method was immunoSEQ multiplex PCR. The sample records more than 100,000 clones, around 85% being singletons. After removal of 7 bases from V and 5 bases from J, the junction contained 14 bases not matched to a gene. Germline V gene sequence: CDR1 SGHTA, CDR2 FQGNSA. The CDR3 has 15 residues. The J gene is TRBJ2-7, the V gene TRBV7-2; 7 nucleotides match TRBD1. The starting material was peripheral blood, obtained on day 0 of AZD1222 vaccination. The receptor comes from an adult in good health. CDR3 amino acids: CASTRLGTGVHEQYF. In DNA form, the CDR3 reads TGTGCCAGCACCCGATTGGGAACAGGGGTCCACGAGCAGTACTTC. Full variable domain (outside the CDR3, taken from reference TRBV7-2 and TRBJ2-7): GAGVSQSPSNKVTEKGKDVELRCDPISGHTALYWYRQSLGQGLEFLIYFQGNSAPDKSGLPSDRFSAERTGGSVSTLTIQRTQQEDSAVYLCASTRLGTGVHEQYFGPGTRLTVT.